This TCR beta chain appears in the sequencing data of a study of blood T cell repertoires in COVID-19. Overall study context: Sites across the United States, Italy and Spain contributed samples from acute and convalescent COVID-19. T cells, B-cell-depleted T cells, or PBMCs provided the cDNA or gDNA that served as material.

Original processing notes: Estimation of nucleated cell counts relied on the amplification of reference gene primers. Only in-frame clones appear in the TCRdb table, and some are missing; sequencing was by immunoSEQ multiplex PCR. The V and J calls and the clone size are those of that table, but D and trimming were determined from the DNA. Of 43,000 or so clones in the sample, about nine tenths were seen once. The V gene's germline CDR1 is MDHEN and CDR2 SYDVKM. Trimming pared 5 bases from V and 0 bases from J, leaving 17 bases between. The CDR3 length is 18 residues. J is TRBJ2-6 and V is TRBV28; weak D call: TRBD1 (6 bases). The sequence was obtained from an elderly woman with active COVID-19. Sequenced sample: peripheral blood. This chain's CDR3 is CASSIRGRGSSGANVLTF. CDR3 DNA sequence: TGTGCCAGCAGTATTAGAGGCAGGGGCTCCTCTGGGGCCAACGTCCTGACTTTC.